These 2 T cell receptor beta chains share one sample of origin, sequenced in a study of T cells after yellow fever vaccination. From the 5' RACE reads, TCRdb called clonotypes with MiXCR, one entry per CDR3 protein. Of a few hundred thousand distinct CDR3 sequences listed, more than 8.5% are singletons. Sequenced material: PBMCs, taken on the day of the first yellow fever vaccination. Receptors were obtained from a young man who received the YFV17D yellow fever vaccine.

The rearrangement links TRBV12-3 or TRBV12-4 to TRBJ2-1; 7 positions match TRBD2. Germline trimming cut 3 bases from V and 12 bases from J; bases unmatched to any gene: 2. The CDR3 loop spans 11 amino acids. CDR3 protein: CASSFPGGQFF. Here the CDR3 DNA reads TGTGCCAGCAGTTTTCCGGGGGGGCAGTTCTTC.

Here the CDR3 DNA reads TGTGCCAGCAGCTTAGGTGGGAACTACGAGCAGTACGTC. This encodes CASSLGGNYEQYV. The chain links TRBV7-9 to TRBJ2-7; D not resolved. This CDR3 is 13 amino acids long. With 1 base removed from V and 3 bases from J, the gap between germline ends came to 7 bases. Germline V gene data show CDR1 as SEHNR and CDR2 as FQNEAQ (reference sequence).